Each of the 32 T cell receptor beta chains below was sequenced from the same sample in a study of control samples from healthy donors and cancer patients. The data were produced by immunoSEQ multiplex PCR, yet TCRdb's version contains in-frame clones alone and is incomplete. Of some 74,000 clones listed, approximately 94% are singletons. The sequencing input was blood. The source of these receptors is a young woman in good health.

CDR3 nucleotides: TGTGCCACCAGCGAAGCGGCAAGGGATGGGACTGAAGCTTTCTTT. It is translated as CATSEAARDGTEAFF. The V call is TRBV15, the J call TRBJ1-1; D is unclear. Germline V gene data show CDR1 as LNHNV and CDR2 as YYDKDF (reference sequence). V lost 5 bases and J 5 bases, leaving 18 bases between the germline ends. This CDR3 has 15 amino acids. Based on the CDR3 plus reference TRBV15 and TRBJ1-1, the full variable domain is DAMVIQNPRYQVTQFGKPVTLSCSQTLNHNVMYWYQQKSSQAPKLLFHYYDKDFNNEADTPDNFQSRRPNTSFCFLDIRSPGLGDTAMYLCATSEAARDGTEAFFGQGTRLTVV.

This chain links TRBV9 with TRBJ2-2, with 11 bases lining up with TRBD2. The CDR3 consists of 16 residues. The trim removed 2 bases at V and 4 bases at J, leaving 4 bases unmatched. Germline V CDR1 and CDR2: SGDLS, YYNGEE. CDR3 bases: TGTGCCAGCAGCGTCCTAGCGGGGGGAGGCACCGGGGAGCTGTTTTTT. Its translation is CASSVLAGGGTGELFF.

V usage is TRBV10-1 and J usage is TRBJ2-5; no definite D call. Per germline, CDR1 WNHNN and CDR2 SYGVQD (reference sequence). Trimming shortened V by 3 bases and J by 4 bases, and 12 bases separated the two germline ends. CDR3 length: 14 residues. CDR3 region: CASSDQNGIETQYF. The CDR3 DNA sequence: TGCGCCAGCAGTGACCAGAATGGGATAGAGACCCAGTACTTC.

CDR3 residues: CASSYRDVSNSPLHF. The CDR3 region has the DNA TGTGCCAGCAGTTACCGGGACGTATCTAATTCACCCCTCCACTTT. The V and J genes are TRBV6-5 and TRBJ1-6, with D possibly matching TRBD1 (5 bases). Per the germline V gene, CDR1 is MNHEY and CDR2 is SVGAGI. The CDR3 is 15 amino acids. Trimming removed 2 bases at V and 6 bases at J, with 11 bases between.

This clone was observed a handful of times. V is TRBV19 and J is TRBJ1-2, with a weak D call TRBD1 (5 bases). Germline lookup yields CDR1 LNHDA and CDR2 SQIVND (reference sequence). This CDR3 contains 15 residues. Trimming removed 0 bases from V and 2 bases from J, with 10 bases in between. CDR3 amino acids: CASSIDVDTNYGYTF. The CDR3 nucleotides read TGTGCCAGTAGTATAGATGTGGACACCAACTATGGCTACACCTTC.

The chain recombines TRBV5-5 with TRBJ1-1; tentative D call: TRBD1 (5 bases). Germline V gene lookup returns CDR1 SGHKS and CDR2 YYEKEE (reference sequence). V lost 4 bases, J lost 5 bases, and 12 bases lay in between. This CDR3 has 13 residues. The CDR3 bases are TGTGCCAGCAGCCCGGGGGGGAGGACTGAAGCTTTCTTT. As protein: CASSPGGRTEAFF.

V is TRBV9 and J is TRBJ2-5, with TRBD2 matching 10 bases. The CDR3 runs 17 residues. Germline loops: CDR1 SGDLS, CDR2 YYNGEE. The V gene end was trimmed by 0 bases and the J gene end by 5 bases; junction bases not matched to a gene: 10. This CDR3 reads CASSVGASGGRRETQYF. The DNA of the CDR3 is TGTGCCAGCAGCGTAGGGGCTAGCGGGGGTCGTAGGGAGACCCAGTACTTC.

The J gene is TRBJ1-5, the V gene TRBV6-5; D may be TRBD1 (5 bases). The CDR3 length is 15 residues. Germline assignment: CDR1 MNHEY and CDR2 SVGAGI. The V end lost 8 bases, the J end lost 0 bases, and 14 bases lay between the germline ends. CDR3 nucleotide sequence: TGTGCCAGCGAGAGGGGACTTTATAGCAATCAGCCCCAGCATTTT. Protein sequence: CASERGLYSNQPQHF.

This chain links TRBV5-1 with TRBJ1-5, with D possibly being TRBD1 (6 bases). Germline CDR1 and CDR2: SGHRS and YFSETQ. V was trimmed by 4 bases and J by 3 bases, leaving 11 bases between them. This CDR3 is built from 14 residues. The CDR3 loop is CASSLDSLNQPQHF. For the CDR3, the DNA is TGCGCCAGCAGCCTGGACAGCCTCAATCAGCCCCAGCATTTT.

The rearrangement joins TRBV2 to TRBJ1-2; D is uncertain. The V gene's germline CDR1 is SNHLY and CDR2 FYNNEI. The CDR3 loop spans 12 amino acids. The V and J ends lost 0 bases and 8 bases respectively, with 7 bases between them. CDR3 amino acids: CASSEALQGYTF. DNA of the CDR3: TGTGCCAGCAGTGAAGCGCTTCAGGGCTACACCTTC.

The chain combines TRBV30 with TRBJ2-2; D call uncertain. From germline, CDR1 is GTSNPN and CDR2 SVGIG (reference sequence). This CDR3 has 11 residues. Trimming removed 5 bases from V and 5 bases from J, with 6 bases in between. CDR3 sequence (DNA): TGTGCCTGGGGTTTAACCGGGGAGCTGTTTTTT. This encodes CAWGLTGELFF.

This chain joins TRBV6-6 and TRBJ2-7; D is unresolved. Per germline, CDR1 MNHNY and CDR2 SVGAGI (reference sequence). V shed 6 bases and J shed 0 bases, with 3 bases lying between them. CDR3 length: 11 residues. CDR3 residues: CASSNSYEQYF. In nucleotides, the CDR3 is TGTGCCAGCAGCAACTCCTACGAGCAGTACTTC.

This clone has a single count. DNA for the CDR3: TGTGCCAGCAGTGACCCCCTAGCGGGAGGAGGCCCAGATACGCAGTATTTT. It specifies CASSDPLAGGGPDTQYF. The chain uses TRBV25-1 and TRBJ2-3; 11 bases agree with TRBD2. V lost 3 bases to trimming and J lost 4 bases; unmatched junction nucleotides: 9. In germline, CDR1 is MGHDK, CDR2 SYGVNS. The CDR3 totals 17 residues.

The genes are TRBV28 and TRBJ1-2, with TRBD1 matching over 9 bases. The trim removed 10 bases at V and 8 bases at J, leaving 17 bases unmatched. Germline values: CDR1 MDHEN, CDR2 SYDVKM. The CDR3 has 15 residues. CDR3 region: CATKPTGQGGLGYTF. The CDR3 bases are TGTGCCACCAAGCCGACGGGACAGGGAGGTTTAGGCTACACCTTC.

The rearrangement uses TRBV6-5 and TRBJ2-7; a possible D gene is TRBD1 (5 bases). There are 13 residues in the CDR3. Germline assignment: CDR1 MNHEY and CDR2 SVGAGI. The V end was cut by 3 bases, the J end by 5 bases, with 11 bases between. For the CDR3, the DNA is TGTGCCAGCAGTTATGTCAGGGCCGACGAGCAGTACTTC. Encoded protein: CASSYVRADEQYF.

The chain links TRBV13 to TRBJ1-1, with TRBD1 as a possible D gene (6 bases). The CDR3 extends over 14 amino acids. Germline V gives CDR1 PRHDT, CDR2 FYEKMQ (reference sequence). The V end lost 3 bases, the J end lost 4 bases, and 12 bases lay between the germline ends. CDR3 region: CASSFRGGVTEAFF. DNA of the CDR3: TGTGCCAGCAGCTTCAGGGGAGGTGTCACTGAAGCTTTCTTT.

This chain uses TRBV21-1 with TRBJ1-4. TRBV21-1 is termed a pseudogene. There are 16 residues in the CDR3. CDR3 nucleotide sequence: TGTGCCAGCAGCACCCTATTTGGGAGGGGGTGTGAAAAACTGTTTTTT. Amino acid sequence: CASSTLFGRGCEKLFF.

CDR3 DNA: TGTGCCAGCAGCCCCCAAGGAGGGGCCAGGGGGGAGCAGTACTTC. Protein sequence: CASSPQGGARGEQYF. The rearrangement uses TRBV3-1 (or the pseudogene TRBV3-2) and TRBJ2-7, with a weak D call TRBD1 (7 bases). The V gene's germline CDR1 is LGHDT and CDR2 YNNKEL (reference sequence). The V end lost 4 bases, the J end lost 7 bases, and 20 bases lay between the germline ends. This CDR3 is built from 15 residues.

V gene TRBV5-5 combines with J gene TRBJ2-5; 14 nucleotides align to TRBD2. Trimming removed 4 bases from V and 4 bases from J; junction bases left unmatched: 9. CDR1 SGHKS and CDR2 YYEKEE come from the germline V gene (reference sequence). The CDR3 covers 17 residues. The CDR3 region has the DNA TGTGCCAGCAGCCAAAGACTAGCGGGGGGGCCCCGAGAGACCCAGTACTTC. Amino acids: CASSQRLAGGPRETQYF.

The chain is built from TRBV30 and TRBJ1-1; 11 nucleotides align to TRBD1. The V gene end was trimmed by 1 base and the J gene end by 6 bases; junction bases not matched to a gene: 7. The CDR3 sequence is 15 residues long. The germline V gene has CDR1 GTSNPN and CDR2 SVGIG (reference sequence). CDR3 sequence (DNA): TGTGCCTGGAGTGCCCCCGGGACAGGGGGGCCTGAAGCTTTCTTT. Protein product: CAWSAPGTGGPEAFF.

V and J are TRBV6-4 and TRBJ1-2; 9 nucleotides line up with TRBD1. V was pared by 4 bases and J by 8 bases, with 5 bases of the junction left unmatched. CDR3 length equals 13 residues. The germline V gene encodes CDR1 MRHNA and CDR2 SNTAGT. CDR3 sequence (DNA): TGTGCCAGCAGTGTCAGGACAGGGGAAGGCTACACCTTC. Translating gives CASSVRTGEGYTF.

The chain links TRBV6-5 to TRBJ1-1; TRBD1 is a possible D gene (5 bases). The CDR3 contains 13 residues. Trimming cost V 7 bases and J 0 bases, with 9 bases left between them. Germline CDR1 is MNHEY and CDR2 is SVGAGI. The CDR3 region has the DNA TGTGCCAGCAACCAGGGCATGAACACTGAAGCTTTCTTT. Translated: CASNQGMNTEAFF.

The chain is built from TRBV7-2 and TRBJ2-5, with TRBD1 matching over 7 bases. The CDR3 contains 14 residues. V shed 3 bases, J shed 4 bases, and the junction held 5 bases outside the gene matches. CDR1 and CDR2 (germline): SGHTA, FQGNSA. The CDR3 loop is CASSLRDSLETQYF. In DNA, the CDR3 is TGTGCCAGCAGCTTGAGGGACAGCTTAGAGACCCAGTACTTC.

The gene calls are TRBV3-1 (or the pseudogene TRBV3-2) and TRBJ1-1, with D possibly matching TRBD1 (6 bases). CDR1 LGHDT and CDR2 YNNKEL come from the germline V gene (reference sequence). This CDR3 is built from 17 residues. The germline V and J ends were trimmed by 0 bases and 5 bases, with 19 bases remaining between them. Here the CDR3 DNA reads TGTGCCAGCAGCCAAGATTCTCATTTGGGGGGGCGTACTGAAGCTTTCTTT. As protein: CASSQDSHLGGRTEAFF.

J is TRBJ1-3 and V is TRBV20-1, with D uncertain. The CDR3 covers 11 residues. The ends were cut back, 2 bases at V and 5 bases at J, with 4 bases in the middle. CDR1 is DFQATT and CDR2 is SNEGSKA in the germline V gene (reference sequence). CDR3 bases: TGCAGTGCTAGAAGTCGAAACACCATATATTTT. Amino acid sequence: CSARSRNTIYF.

CDR3: CASSQEVPGRPYTF. The CDR3 DNA reads TGCGCCAGCAGCCAAGAGGTTCCAGGACGACCCTACACCTTC. This chain joins TRBV4-1 and TRBJ1-2, with D uncertain. CDR1 and CDR2 (germline): MGHRA, YSYEKL. This CDR3 is built from 14 residues. The V gene lost 0 bases and the J gene lost 10 bases, with 15 bases spanning the gap.

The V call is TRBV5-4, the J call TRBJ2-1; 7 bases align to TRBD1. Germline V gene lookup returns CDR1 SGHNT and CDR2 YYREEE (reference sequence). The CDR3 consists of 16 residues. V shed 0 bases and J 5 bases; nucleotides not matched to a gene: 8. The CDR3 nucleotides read TGTGCCAGCAGCTTGGATCTACAGGGGTGGAACAATGAGCAGTTCTTC. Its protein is CASSLDLQGWNNEQFF.

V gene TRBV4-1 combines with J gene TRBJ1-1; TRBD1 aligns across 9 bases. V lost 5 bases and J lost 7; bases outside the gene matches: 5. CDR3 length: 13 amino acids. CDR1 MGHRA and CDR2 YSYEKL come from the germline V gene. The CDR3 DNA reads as TGCGCCAGCAGCGACGGGACAGGGTATGAAGCTTTCTTT. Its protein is CASSDGTGYEAFF.

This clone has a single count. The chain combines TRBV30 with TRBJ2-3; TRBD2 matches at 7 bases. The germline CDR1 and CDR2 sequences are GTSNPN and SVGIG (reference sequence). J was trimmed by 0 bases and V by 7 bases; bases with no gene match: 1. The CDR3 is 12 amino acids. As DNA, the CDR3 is TGTGCCTCGACTAGCAGCACAGATACGCAGTATTTT. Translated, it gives CASTSSTDTQYF.

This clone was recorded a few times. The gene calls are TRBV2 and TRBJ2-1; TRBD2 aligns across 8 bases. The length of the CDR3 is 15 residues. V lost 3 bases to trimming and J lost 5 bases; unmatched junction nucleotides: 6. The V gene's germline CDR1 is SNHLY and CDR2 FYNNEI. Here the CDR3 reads CASSDSGGMNNEQFF. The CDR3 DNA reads TGTGCCAGCAGTGATTCGGGGGGGATGAACAATGAGCAGTTCTTC.

CDR3 bases: TGCGCCAGCAGCTTGGGGACCCCTAGGGGGAGCTATAATTCACCCCTCCACTTT. It encodes CASSLGTPRGSYNSPLHF. The chain has TRBV5-1 and TRBJ1-6; D may be TRBD1 (6 bases). This CDR3 region has 18 residues. With 0 bases removed from V and 3 bases from J, the gap between germline ends came to 16 bases. Germline V CDR1 and CDR2: SGHRS, YFSETQ.

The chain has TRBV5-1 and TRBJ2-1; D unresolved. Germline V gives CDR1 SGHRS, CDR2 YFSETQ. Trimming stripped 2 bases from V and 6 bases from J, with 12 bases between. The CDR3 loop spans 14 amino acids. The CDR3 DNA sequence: TGCGCCAGCAGCTTCGACCCTTCGGGCAATGAGCAGTTCTTC. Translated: CASSFDPSGNEQFF.